This entry lists 20 T cell receptor beta chains sequenced from one sample in a study of technical replicates of blood from a few donors. The method was immunoSEQ multiplex PCR; TCRdb's version includes in-frame clones alone and lacks a portion of them. Among 62,000 or so clones listed, approximately 86% were seen once. The sequencing sample was made of PBMCs. The receptor set was obtained from a human donor in good health. Some clones in this sample may be carry-over from other donors' samples.

DNA for the CDR3: TGTGCCAGCAGCCCCGGGGGGGGTGGCTACACCTTC. It is translated as CASSPGGGGYTF. This sequence joins TRBV6-1 and TRBJ1-2; a possible D gene is TRBD1 (5 bases). CDR3 size: 12 residues. Germline V CDR1 and CDR2: MNHNS, SASEGT. Trimming removed 6 bases from V and 7 bases from J, with 12 bases in between.

The CDR3 loop reads CASSGQSNQPQHF. CDR3 in DNA: TGTGCCAGCAGTGGACAGAGCAATCAGCCCCAGCATTTT. The chain carries TRBV2 and TRBJ1-5, with D possibly matching TRBD1 (5 bases). Trimming pared 4 bases from V and 1 base from J, leaving 5 bases between. CDR3 length equals 13 residues. Germline V lookup: CDR1 SNHLY, CDR2 FYNNEI.

This clone appeared once. The chain carries TRBV2 and TRBJ2-3; a possible D gene is TRBD1 (5 bases). CDR3 size: 14 residues. From germline, CDR1 is SNHLY and CDR2 FYNNEI. V gave up 10 bases and J gave up 3 bases, with 17 bases separating them. The CDR3: CATPLGASTDTQYF. CDR3 coding DNA: TGTGCCACCCCATTAGGGGCCAGTACAGATACGCAGTATTTT.

V and J are TRBV5-1 and TRBJ2-1; 10 nucleotides match TRBD2. The V gene's germline CDR1 is SGHRS and CDR2 YFSETQ. The CDR3 consists of 14 residues. With V trimmed by 1 base and J by 7 bases, 2 bases remained unmatched. CDR3 residues: CASSLLAGVNEQFF. CDR3 coding DNA: TGCGCCAGCAGCTTGCTAGCGGGGGTAAATGAGCAGTTCTTC.

V usage is TRBV5-4 and J usage is TRBJ2-2; possibly TRBD2 for D (6 bases). Germline V lookup: CDR1 SGHNT, CDR2 YYREEE (reference sequence). The CDR3 is 13 amino acids. Trimming pared 2 bases from V and 5 bases from J, leaving 7 bases between. The CDR3 here is CASSFGGTGELFF. As DNA, the CDR3 is TGTGCCAGCAGCTTCGGGGGAACCGGGGAGCTGTTTTTT.

The CDR3: CAISSQGEAKNIQYF. The DNA for the CDR3 is TGTGCCATCAGCTCTCAGGGGGAAGCCAAAAACATTCAGTACTTC. The rearrangement links TRBV10-3 to TRBJ2-4, with TRBD1 matching over 7 bases. There are 15 residues in the CDR3. V trimming: 6 bases; J trimming: 0 bases; junction bases outside the gene matches: 5. CDR1 and CDR2 (germline): ENHRY, SYGVKD.

This chain joins TRBV25-1 and TRBJ2-2; 9 nucleotides align to TRBD1. The germline V gene encodes CDR1 MGHDK and CDR2 SYGVNS. The CDR3 runs 15 residues. The junction had 4 bases not matched to a gene; V was cut back by 6 bases and J by 2 bases. CDR3 amino acids: CASRRQGVNTGELFF. In DNA form, the CDR3 reads TGTGCCAGCAGGAGACAGGGGGTAAACACCGGGGAGCTGTTTTTT.

V and J are TRBV4-3 and TRBJ2-7, with 11 nucleotides matching TRBD2. The ends lost 2 bases at V and 6 bases at J; junction bases unmatched: 21. Per the germline V gene, CDR1 is LGHNA and CDR2 is YSLEER. The CDR3 loop spans 20 amino acids. The CDR3 DNA follows: TGCGCCAGCAGCCAACTGATGCCTTATAGCGGGAGGGCCAGGAAGTCCGAGCAGTACTTC. Its translation: CASSQLMPYSGRARKSEQYF.

The genes are TRBV2 and TRBJ2-7, with D perhaps TRBD2 (5 bases). The length of the CDR3 is 14 residues. Germline CDR1 SNHLY, CDR2 FYNNEI. V was shortened by 7 bases and J by 0 bases, with 13 bases between the two germline ends. CDR3 sequence reads: CASTRPSSSYEQYF. CDR3 bases: TGTGCCAGCACCCGGCCTAGCAGCTCCTACGAGCAGTACTTC.

The V and J genes are TRBV19 and TRBJ2-1; TRBD2 aligns across 8 bases. J gave up 4 bases and V 7 bases, and 9 bases lay outside the gene matches. CDR1 LNHDA and CDR2 SQIVND come from the germline V gene (reference sequence). CDR3 length: 15 amino acids. CDR3 in amino acids: CASTPGLGGYNEQFF. In DNA, the CDR3 is TGTGCCAGTACTCCGGGACTAGGGGGGTACAATGAGCAGTTCTTC.

This chain links TRBV4-1 with TRBJ2-1, with 15 bases matching TRBD2. CDR1 and CDR2 from the germline V gene are MGHRA and YSYEKL. This CDR3 has 18 amino acids. With 2 bases clipped from V and 7 bases from J, the junction kept 9 bases outside the gene matches. The CDR3 bases are TGCGCCAGCAGCCAACGGACTAGCGGGGGGGCCGGGGAAAATGAGCAGTTCTTC. Its protein is CASSQRTSGGAGENEQFF.

The rearrangement joins TRBV5-1 to TRBJ1-5; 10 bases are a match to TRBD1. The V and J ends lost 4 bases and 4 bases, in that order; junction bases with no gene match: 5. CDR3 length: 15 amino acids. Germline CDR1 SGHRS, CDR2 YFSETQ. The CDR3 reads CASSPRTGGNQPQHF. CDR3 in DNA: TGCGCCAGCAGCCCGAGGACAGGGGGGAATCAGCCCCAGCATTTT.

V and J are TRBV5-4 and TRBJ2-1, with 8 bases lining up with TRBD2. From germline, CDR1 is SGHNT and CDR2 YYREEE (reference sequence). Trimming removed 3 bases from V and 3 bases from J; junction bases left unmatched: 17. CDR3 length equals 19 residues. CDR3 protein: CASSSRRLAGHGSYNEQFF. The CDR3 region has the DNA TGTGCCAGCAGCTCAAGAAGGCTAGCGGGCCACGGCAGCTACAATGAGCAGTTCTTC.

The chain links TRBV5-6 to TRBJ2-1; a possible D gene is TRBD2 (6 bases). V lost 1 base, J lost 7 bases, and 21 bases lay in between. Germline loops: CDR1 SGHDT, CDR2 YYEEEE. There are 17 residues in the CDR3. The CDR3 nucleotides are TGTGCCAGCAGCTTGATCGGCGGGCCCCTTGGGGGGAATGAGCAGTTCTTC. This translates into CASSLIGGPLGGNEQFF.

The chain uses TRBV5-6 and TRBJ2-5; D is unclear. This CDR3 is built from 12 residues. V lost 2 bases and J 3 bases, leaving 5 bases between the germline ends. CDR1 is SGHDT and CDR2 is YYEEEE in the germline V gene. In DNA, the CDR3 is TGTGCCAGCAGCTTCGGAGAAGAGACCCAGTACTTC. Protein: CASSFGEETQYF. Full variable domain (outside the CDR3, taken from reference TRBV5-6 and TRBJ2-5): DAGVTQSPTHLIKTRGQQVTLRCSPKSGHDTVSWYQQALGQGPQFIFQYYEEEERQRGNFPDRFSGHQFPNYSSELNVNALLLGDSALYLCASSFGEETQYFGPGTRLLVL.

The V gene is TRBV4-1, the J gene TRBJ2-7; possibly TRBD1 for D (6 bases). This CDR3 contains 16 residues. Per the germline V gene, CDR1 is MGHRA and CDR2 is YSYEKL. The germline V and J ends were trimmed by 1 base and 5 bases, with 18 bases remaining between them. CDR3: CASSQVWQGLSHEQYF. CDR3 nucleotides: TGCGCCAGCAGCCAAGTTTGGCAGGGGTTGTCGCACGAGCAGTACTTC.

This chain joins TRBV10-3 and TRBJ2-7; 10 positions match TRBD1. Germline V gene lookup returns CDR1 ENHRY and CDR2 SYGVKD. Trimming at V came to 2 bases and at J to 11 bases, leaving 0 bases not matched to a gene. This CDR3 has 11 residues. The CDR3 reads CAISEGTGEYF. The CDR3, as DNA: TGTGCCATCAGTGAGGGGACAGGGGAGTACTTC.

This chain links TRBV7-3 with TRBJ1-1, with D unresolved. V was clipped by 2 bases and J by 3 bases, with 13 bases between them. CDR3 length: 15 residues. The germline gives CDR1 SGHTA, CDR2 FQGTGA. CDR3 in amino acids: CASSLDRVGDTEAFF. The CDR3, as DNA: TGTGCCAGCAGCTTAGATAGGGTCGGGGACACTGAAGCTTTCTTT.

The J gene is TRBJ2-7, the V gene TRBV11-2; D is undetermined. Trimming left V 3 bases short and J 2 bases short, with 8 bases between. CDR1 and CDR2 (germline): SGHAT, FQNNGV. CDR3 length equals 13 residues. The CDR3 nucleotides read TGTGCCAGCAGCTTCGGCGGAACCTACGAGCAGTACTTC. Its translation: CASSFGGTYEQYF.

This clone has a single count. The rearrangement uses TRBV27 and TRBJ2-7, with TRBD1 as a possible D gene (7 bases). In germline, CDR1 is MNHEY, CDR2 SMNVEV (reference sequence). This CDR3 comprises 15 residues. V was trimmed by 2 bases and J by 7 bases, leaving 18 bases between them. CDR3 in DNA: TGTGCCAGCAGTTTAGCGGGACAGAGGAGGAGTGAGCAGTACTTC. Protein: CASSLAGQRRSEQYF.